The text below deals with one TCR beta chain. Its antigen is currently unknown. Profiling relied on immunoSEQ multiplex PCR, and the TCRdb table lists in-frame clones only, not all of them. The data hold 150,000 or so clones, with around 86% observed a single time. The record originates from a study of cytomegalovirus exposure and HLA in healthy donors. Study summary: The roughly 130 validation repertoires used the same platform as the 500 to 700 first-cohort repertoires, a later analysis reported. Study conclusions and caveats: Among TCR sequences, most were rare, though some public TCRs appeared in many donors.

Germline V CDR1 and CDR2: DFQATT, SNEGSKA (reference sequence). This CDR3 has 11 residues. V was shortened by 6 bases and J by 2 bases, with 8 bases between the two germline ends. The TCR sequence derives from a man between 18 and 35 years old in good health and CMV-seropositive. This chain links TRBV20-1 with TRBJ2-7, with D unresolved. Sequences were obtained from PBMCs. Here the CDR3 reads CSAADAYEQYF. CDR3 coding DNA: TGCAGTGCCGCGGATGCCTACGAGCAGTACTTC.